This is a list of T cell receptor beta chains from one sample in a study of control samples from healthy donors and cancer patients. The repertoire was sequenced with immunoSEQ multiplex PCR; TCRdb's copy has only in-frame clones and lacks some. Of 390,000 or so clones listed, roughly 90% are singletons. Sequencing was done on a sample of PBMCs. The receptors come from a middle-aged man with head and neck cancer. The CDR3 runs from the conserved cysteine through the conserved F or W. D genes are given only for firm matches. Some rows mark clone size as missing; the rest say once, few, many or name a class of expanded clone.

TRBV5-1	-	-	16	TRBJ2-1	CASSPPRGNSYNEQFF	TGCGCCAGCAGCCCCCCTAGAGGAAACTCCTACAATGAGCAGTTCTTC
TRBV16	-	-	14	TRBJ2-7	CASSQELGAYEQYF	TGTGCCAGCAGCCAGGAACTAGGGGCCTACGAGCAGTACTTC
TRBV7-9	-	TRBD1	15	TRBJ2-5	CASSLPRTGVTTQYF	TGTGCCAGCAGCCTACCGAGGACAGGGGTGACGACCCAGTACTTC
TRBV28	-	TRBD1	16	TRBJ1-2	CASSLTGQDLIRGYTF	TGTGCCAGCAGTTTGACCGGACAGGACCTTATTAGAGGCTACACCTTC
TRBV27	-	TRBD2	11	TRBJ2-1	CASSPGLVVFF	TGTGCCAGCAGTCCCGGACTAGTCGTTTTCTTC
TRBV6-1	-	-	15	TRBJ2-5	CASSEGGGGQETQYF	TGTGCCAGCAGTGAAGGGGGGGGCGGACAAGAGACCCAGTACTTC
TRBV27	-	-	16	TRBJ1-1	CASHPRAPGADTEAFF	TGTGCCAGTCACCCTCGCGCTCCGGGGGCGGACACTGAAGCTTTCTTT
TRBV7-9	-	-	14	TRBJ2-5	CASSFLQPQETQYF	TGTGCCAGCAGCTTCTTACAGCCCCAAGAGACCCAGTACTTC
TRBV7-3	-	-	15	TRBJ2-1	CASEEGEGGHNEQFF	TGTGCCAGCGAGGAGGGCGAGGGTGGACACAATGAGCAGTTCTTC
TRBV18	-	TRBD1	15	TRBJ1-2	CASSPQGTANYGYTF	TGTGCCAGCTCACCACAGGGGACAGCTAACTATGGCTACACCTTC
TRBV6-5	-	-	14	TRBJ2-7	CASKPGLPTYEQYF	TGTGCCAGCAAACCGGGACTGCCGACCTACGAGCAGTACTTC
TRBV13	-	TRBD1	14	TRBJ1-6	CASSPYRGDSPLHF	TGTGCCAGCAGCCCCTACAGGGGTGATTCACCCCTCCACTTT
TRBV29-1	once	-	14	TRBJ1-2	CSVEHMDRPTWLAF	TGCAGCGTTGAACATATGGACAGACCTACATGGCTGGCCTTC
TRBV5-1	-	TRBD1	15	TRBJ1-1	CASSLGTGGGTEAFF	TGCGCCAGCAGCTTGGGGACAGGGGGTGGGACTGAAGCTTTCTTT
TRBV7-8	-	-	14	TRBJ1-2	CASSLGQWNYGYTF	TGTGCCAGCAGCTTAGGGCAGTGGAATTATGGCTACACCTTC
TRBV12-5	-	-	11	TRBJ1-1	CASGLEGRAFF	TGTGCTAGTGGTTTAGAAGGGCGGGCTTTCTTT
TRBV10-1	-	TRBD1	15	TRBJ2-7	CASSADRGRSYEQYF	TGCGCCAGCAGTGCAGACAGGGGGCGTTCGTACGAGCAGTACTTC
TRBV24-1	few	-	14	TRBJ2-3	CAIEQSIPTDTQYF	TGTGCCATTGAACAGTCAATCCCCACAGATACGCAGTATTTT
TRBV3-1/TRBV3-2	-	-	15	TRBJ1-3	CASSPPGLSGNTIYF	TGTGCCAGCAGCCCCCCAGGACTCTCTGGAAACACCATATATTTT
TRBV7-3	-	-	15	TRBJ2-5	CASSPGRTDQETQYF	TGTGCCAGCAGCCCAGGGAGGACAGATCAAGAGACCCAGTACTTC
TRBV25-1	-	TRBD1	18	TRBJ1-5	CASSDGTGGSISNQPQHF	TGTGCCAGCAGTGACGGGACAGGGGGCTCAATTAGCAATCAGCCCCAGCATTTT
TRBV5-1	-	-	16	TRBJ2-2	CASSDPQGLNTGELFF	TGCGCCAGCAGCGATCCTCAGGGGTTGAACACCGGGGAGCTGTTTTTT
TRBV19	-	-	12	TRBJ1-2	CASSNPNYGYTF	TGTGCCAGTAGTAACCCTAACTATGGCTACACCTTC
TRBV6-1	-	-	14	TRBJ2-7	CASSERGKYYEQYF	TGTGCCAGCAGTGAAAGGGGGAAATACTACGAGCAGTACTTC
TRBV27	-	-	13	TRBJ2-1	CASSLGRNNEQFF	TGTGCCAGCAGTTTGGGCCGAAACAATGAGCAGTTCTTC
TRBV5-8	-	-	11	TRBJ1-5	CASSYLQPQHF	TGTGCCAGCAGCTACTTGCAGCCCCAGCATTTT
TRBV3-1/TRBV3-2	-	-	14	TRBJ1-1	CASSQASREIEAFF	TGTGCCAGCAGCCAAGCATCCAGGGAGATTGAAGCTTTCTTT
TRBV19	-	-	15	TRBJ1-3	CASSEQGSSGNTIYF	TGTGCCAGTAGTGAGCAGGGGAGCTCTGGAAACACCATATATTTT
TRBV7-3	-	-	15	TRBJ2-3	CASSLIGGRPDTQYF	TGTGCCAGCAGCTTAATCGGGGGGCGCCCAGATACGCAGTATTTT
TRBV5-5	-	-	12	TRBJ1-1	CASSLRNTEAFF	TGTGCCAGCAGCTTGAGGAACACTGAAGCTTTCTTT
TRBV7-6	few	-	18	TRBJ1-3	CASSLLSISGGPGNTIYF	TGTGCCAGCAGCTTATTGAGCATATCGGGGGGTCCTGGAAACACCATATATTTT
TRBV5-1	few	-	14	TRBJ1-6	CASSLDGLQSPLHF	TGCGCCAGCAGCTTGGACGGACTACAATCACCCCTCCACTTT
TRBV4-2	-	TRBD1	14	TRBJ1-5	CASSTTGGGQPQHF	TGTGCCAGCAGCACTACAGGGGGCGGTCAGCCCCAGCATTTT
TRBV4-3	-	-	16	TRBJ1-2	CASSLNAGGANYGYTF	TGCGCCAGCAGCCTAAACGCGGGGGGGGCAAACTATGGCTACACCTTC
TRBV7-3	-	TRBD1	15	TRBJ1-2	CASSSPGQNAYGYTF	TGTGCCAGCAGCTCACCGGGACAGAACGCCTATGGCTACACCTTC
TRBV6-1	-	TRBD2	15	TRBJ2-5	CASSEAPGRGETQYF	TGTGCCAGCAGTGAAGCGCCGGGGCGGGGGGAGACCCAGTACTTC
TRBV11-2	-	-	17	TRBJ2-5	CASSLDRVWGFQETQYF	TGTGCCAGCAGCTTAGATCGGGTCTGGGGGTTTCAGGAGACCCAGTACTTC
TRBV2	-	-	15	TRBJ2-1	CASSFVRFGTDEQFF	TGTGCCAGCAGTTTCGTCCGTTTTGGCACAGATGAGCAGTTCTTC
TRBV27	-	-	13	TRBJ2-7	CASLETGRSEQYF	TGTGCCAGCCTAGAGACAGGAAGGTCCGAGCAGTACTTC
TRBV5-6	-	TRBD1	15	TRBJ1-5	CASSLGQGSNQPQHF	TGTGCCAGCAGCTTGGGACAGGGCAGCAATCAGCCCCAGCATTTT
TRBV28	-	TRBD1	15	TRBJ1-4	CASSLSTGAPEKLFF	TGTGCCAGCAGTTTGTCGACAGGGGCCCCCGAAAAACTGTTTTTT
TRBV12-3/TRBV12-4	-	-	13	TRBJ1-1	CASIQHGEGMAFF	TGTGCCAGCATTCAACACGGGGAGGGTATGGCTTTCTTT
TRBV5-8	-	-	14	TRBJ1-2	CASSPGTLSHGYTF	TGTGCCAGCAGCCCGGGGACGCTCTCTCATGGCTACACCTTC
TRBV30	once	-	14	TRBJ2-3	CAWIIKGIADTQYF	TGTGCCTGGATCATTAAGGGGATCGCAGATACGCAGTATTTT
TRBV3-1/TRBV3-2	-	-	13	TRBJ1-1	CASSQGKYTEAFF	TGTGCCAGCAGCCAGGGGAAGTACACTGAAGCTTTCTTT
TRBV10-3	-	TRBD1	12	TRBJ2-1	CAIRQGDREQFF	TGTGCCATCAGACAGGGGGATCGAGAGCAGTTCTTC
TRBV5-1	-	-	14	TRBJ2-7	CASSFSSGSYEQYF	TGCGCCAGCAGCTTCTCCTCCGGAAGCTACGAGCAGTACTTC
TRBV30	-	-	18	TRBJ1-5	CAWSRSLAALNSNQPQHF	TGTGCCTGGAGTCGCTCCCTGGCAGCTCTTAATAGCAATCAGCCCCAGCATTTT
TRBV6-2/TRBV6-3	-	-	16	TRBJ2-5	CASSYPIMAERETQYF	TGTGCCAGCAGTTACCCTATAATGGCGGAGAGGGAGACCCAGTACTTC
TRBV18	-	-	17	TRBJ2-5	CASSARPGSPVQETQYF	TGTGCCAGCTCAGCCCGGCCAGGGAGCCCTGTCCAAGAGACCCAGTACTTC
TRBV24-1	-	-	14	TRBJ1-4	CATRRTAIEEKLFF	TGTGCCACCAGGCGGACAGCTATAGAGGAAAAACTGTTTTTT
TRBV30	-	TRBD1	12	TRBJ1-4	CAWTTGYEKLFF	TGTGCCTGGACGACAGGGTACGAAAAACTGTTTTTT
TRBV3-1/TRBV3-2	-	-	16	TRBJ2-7	CASSQDLVSFSYEQYF	TGTGCCAGCAGCCAAGATCTGGTCAGCTTCTCCTACGAGCAGTACTTC
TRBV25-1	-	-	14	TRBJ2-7	CASSEGIMPYEQYF	TGTGCCAGCAGTGAAGGGATAATGCCCTACGAGCAGTACTTC